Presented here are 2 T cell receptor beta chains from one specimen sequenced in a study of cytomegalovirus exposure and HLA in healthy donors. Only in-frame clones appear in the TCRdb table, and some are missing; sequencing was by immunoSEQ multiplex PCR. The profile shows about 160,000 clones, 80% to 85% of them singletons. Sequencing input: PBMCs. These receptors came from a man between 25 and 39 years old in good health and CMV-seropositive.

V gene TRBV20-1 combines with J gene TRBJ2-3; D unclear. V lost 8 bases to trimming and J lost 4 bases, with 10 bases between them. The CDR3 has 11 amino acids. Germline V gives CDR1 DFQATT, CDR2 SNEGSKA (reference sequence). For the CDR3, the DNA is TGCAGTCCAAAGACACCAGATACGCAGTATTTT. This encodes CSPKTPDTQYF.

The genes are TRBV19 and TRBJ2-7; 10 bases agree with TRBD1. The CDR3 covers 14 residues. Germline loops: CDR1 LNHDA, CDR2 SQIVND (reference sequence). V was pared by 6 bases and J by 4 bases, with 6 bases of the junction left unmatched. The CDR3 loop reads CASSLGTGVYEQYF. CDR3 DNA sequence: TGTGCCAGTAGCCTCGGGACAGGGGTTTACGAGCAGTACTTC.